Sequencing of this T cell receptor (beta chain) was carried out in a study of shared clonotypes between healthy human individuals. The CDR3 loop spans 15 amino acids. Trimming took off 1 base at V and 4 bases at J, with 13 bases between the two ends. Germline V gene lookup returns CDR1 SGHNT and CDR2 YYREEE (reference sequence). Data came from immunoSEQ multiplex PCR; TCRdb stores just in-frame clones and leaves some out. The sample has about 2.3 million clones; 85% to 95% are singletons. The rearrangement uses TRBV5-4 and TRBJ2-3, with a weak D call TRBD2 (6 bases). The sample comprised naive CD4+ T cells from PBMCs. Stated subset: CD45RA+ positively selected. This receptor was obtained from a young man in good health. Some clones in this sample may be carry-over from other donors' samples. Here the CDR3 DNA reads TGTGCCAGCAGCTTGTTGGCGGGACCCGCAGATACGCAGTATTTT. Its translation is CASSLLAGPADTQYF.